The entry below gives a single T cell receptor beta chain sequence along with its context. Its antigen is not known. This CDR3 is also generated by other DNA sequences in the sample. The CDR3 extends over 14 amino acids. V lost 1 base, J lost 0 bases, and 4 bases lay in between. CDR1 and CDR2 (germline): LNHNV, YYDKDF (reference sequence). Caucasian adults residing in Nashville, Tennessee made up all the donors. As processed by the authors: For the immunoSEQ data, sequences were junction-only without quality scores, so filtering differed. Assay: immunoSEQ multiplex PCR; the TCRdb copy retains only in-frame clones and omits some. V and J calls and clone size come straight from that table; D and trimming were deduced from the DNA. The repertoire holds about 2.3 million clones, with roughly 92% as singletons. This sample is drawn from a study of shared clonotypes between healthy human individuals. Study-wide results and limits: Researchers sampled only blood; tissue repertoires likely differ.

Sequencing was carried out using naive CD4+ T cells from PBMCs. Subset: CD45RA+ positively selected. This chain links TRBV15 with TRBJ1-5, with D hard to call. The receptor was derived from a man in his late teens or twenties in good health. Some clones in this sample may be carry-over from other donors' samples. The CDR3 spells CATSRGSSNQPQHF. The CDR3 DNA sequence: TGTGCCACCAGCAGAGGGAGTAGCAATCAGCCCCAGCATTTT.